Below are 29 T cell receptor beta chains sequenced from a single sample in a study of T cell responses to AZD1222 COVID-19 vaccine. Assay: immunoSEQ multiplex PCR; the TCRdb copy retains only in-frame clones and omits some. The table shows some 81,000 clones, with 70% to 90% occurring only once. The sample was peripheral blood, taken 28 days after the second AZD1222 dose. Source of these receptors: an adult who received the AZD1222 COVID-19 vaccine.

The chain's CDR3 is CASSQGGARLNTEAFF. The CDR3, as DNA: TGCGCCAGCAGCCAAGGAGGGGCCAGATTGAACACTGAAGCTTTCTTT. The chain recombines TRBV4-1 with TRBJ1-1; D possibly corresponds to TRBD1 (5 bases). The V end was cut by 1 base, the J end by 0 bases, with 12 bases between. The CDR3 sequence is 16 residues long. Germline assignment: CDR1 MGHRA and CDR2 YSYEKL.

This chain links TRBV12-3 or TRBV12-4 with TRBJ2-7; TRBD2 might be the D (6 bases). Trimming removed 7 bases from V and 1 base from J, with 11 bases in between. The CDR3 is 13 amino acids. CDR3 nucleotide sequence: TGTGCCAGCAACCCCGCGGGGTCCTACGAGCAGTACTTC. Protein product: CASNPAGSYEQYF.

The chain links TRBV3-1 (or the pseudogene TRBV3-2) to TRBJ2-7; 8 bases align to TRBD2. In germline, CDR1 is LGHDT, CDR2 YNNKEL (reference sequence). The CDR3 consists of 15 residues. V was clipped by 4 bases and J by 3 bases; unmatched bases: 8. CDR3 amino acids: CASSPDQRGNYEQYF. CDR3 DNA sequence: TGTGCCAGCAGCCCCGACCAGCGGGGGAACTACGAGCAGTACTTC.

This clone was observed a handful of times. J is TRBJ1-1 and V is TRBV27; D unclear. The CDR3 has 14 residues. The germline CDR1 and CDR2 sequences are MNHEY and SMNVEV (reference sequence). The V end lost 2 bases, the J end lost 1 base, and 8 bases lay between the germline ends. The CDR3 DNA sequence: TGTGCCAGCAGTTTAGAGGGCAGGAACACTGAAGCTTTCTTT. Translated, it gives CASSLEGRNTEAFF.

The V and J genes are TRBV18 and TRBJ2-5; tentative D call: TRBD2 (5 bases). Germline-derived CDR1 and CDR2 are KGHSH and LQKENI. V lost 6 bases to trimming and J lost 2 bases, with 13 bases between them. The CDR3 contains 14 residues. In DNA form, the CDR3 reads TGTGCCAGCTCGCCTAATCGGGGTCAAGAGACCCAGTACTTC. This sequence encodes CASSPNRGQETQYF.

This chain connects TRBV7-8 to TRBJ1-1; no firm D call. The CDR3 has 11 amino acids. Trimming shortened V by 7 bases and J by 8 bases, and 11 bases separated the two germline ends. Germline-derived CDR1 and CDR2 are SGHVS and FQNEAQ. CDR3 sequence (DNA): TGTGCCAGCACCCATACCGGGGAAGCTTTCTTT. Its protein product is CASTHTGEAFF. Looking up the rest from reference TRBV7-8 and TRBJ1-1 gives the full variable domain: GAGVSQSPRYKVAKRGQDVALRCDPISGHVSLFWYQQALGQGPEFLTYFQNEAQLDKSGLPSDRFFAERPEGSVSTLKIQRTQQEDSAVYLCASTHTGEAFFGQGTRLTVV.

By share, this clone ranks as medium-sized. The chain links TRBV10-1 to TRBJ2-2, with TRBD1 identical over 11 bases. Germline CDR1 and CDR2: WNHNN and SYGVQD (reference sequence). The CDR3 contains 15 residues. With V trimmed by 3 bases and J by 8 bases, 5 bases remained unmatched. CDR3 nucleotides: TGCGCCAGCAGTGACCGGGACAGGGGGGTTGGGGAGCTGTTTTTT. Its protein product is CASSDRDRGVGELFF.

DNA of the CDR3: TGCGCCAGCAGTGCTGACCTTCCGGTGAACACCGGGGAGCTGTTTTTT. This gives the protein CASSADLPVNTGELFF. The V and J genes are TRBV4-3 and TRBJ2-2; no reliable D call. There are 16 residues in the CDR3. Germline CDR1 is LGHNA and CDR2 is YSLEER. V was pared by 6 bases and J by 1 base, with 15 bases between.

This sequence joins TRBV6-5 and TRBJ1-6; D gene ambiguous. The CDR3 consists of 14 residues. The V gene's germline CDR1 is MNHEY and CDR2 SVGAGI. V was pared by 6 bases and J by 0 bases, with 6 bases between. The CDR3 reads CASRRGSYNSPLHF. Here the CDR3 DNA reads TGTGCCAGCAGACGGGGCTCCTATAATTCACCCCTCCACTTT.

The V gene is TRBV25-1, the J gene TRBJ2-7, with D possibly being TRBD1 (5 bases). Trimming left V 5 bases short and J 6 bases short, with 11 bases between. Germline assignment: CDR1 MGHDK and CDR2 SYGVNS. The CDR3 extends over 12 amino acids. CDR3 sequence (DNA): TGTGCCAGCAGTAACTCAGGGCGCGAGCAGTACTTC. Translated, it gives CASSNSGREQYF.

The chain combines TRBV11-3 with TRBJ2-1; TRBD1 matches 9 bases. In germline, CDR1 is SGHNT, CDR2 YENEEA. CDR3 size: 18 residues. After removal of 2 bases from V and 3 bases from J, the junction contained 11 bases not matched to a gene. CDR3 residues: CASSLNKWGTGNYNEQFF. CDR3 sequence (DNA): TGTGCCAGCAGCTTAAATAAGTGGGGGACAGGGAACTACAATGAGCAGTTCTTC.

The chain uses TRBV2 and TRBJ1-4; D not resolved. Trimming shortened V by 6 bases and J by 7 bases, and 12 bases separated the two germline ends. CDR1 SNHLY and CDR2 FYNNEI come from the germline V gene. The CDR3 loop spans 13 amino acids. The DNA for the CDR3 is TGTGCCAGCAGAGACGGGCTGGCTGAAAAACTGTTTTTT. It specifies CASRDGLAEKLFF.

The V gene is TRBV2, the J gene TRBJ2-7; the D call may be TRBD1 or TRBD2 (5 bases each). Germline V gene sequence: CDR1 SNHLY, CDR2 FYNNEI. With 5 bases removed from V and 0 bases from J, the gap between germline ends came to 11 bases. The CDR3 consists of 14 residues. CDR3: CASSRSGASYEQYF. DNA for the CDR3: TGTGCCAGCAGTCGATCCGGGGCCTCCTACGAGCAGTACTTC.

DNA for the CDR3: TGTGCCAGCACCCTCGGTGGGCAGCCCCAGCATTTT. Protein product: CASTLGGQPQHF. V gene TRBV28 combines with J gene TRBJ1-5; D is undetermined. V was shortened by 7 bases and J by 7 bases, with 11 bases between the two germline ends. Germline values: CDR1 MDHEN, CDR2 SYDVKM. The CDR3 has 12 amino acids.

The chain recombines TRBV14 with TRBJ2-1; D possibly matches TRBD1 or TRBD2 (5 bases each). V lost 2 bases and J 5 bases, leaving 16 bases between the germline ends. CDR3 length: 16 amino acids. Germline V gives CDR1 SGHDN, CDR2 FVKESK. The CDR3 nucleotides are TGTGCCAGCAGCCAAAACCCTAGGGGCGGGCACAATGAGCAGTTCTTC. This codes for CASSQNPRGGHNEQFF.

This clone was detected a few times. The CDR3 here is CASSIDSTEAFF. CDR3 coding DNA: TGTGCCAGCAGCATCGACAGCACTGAAGCTTTCTTT. This sequence joins TRBV21-1 and TRBJ1-1; the table calls TRBD1, which could not be checked here. TRBV21-1 is given as a pseudogene. The CDR3 has 12 residues.

The rearrangement uses TRBV2 and TRBJ1-5, with D possibly being TRBD1 (5 bases). The CDR3 consists of 16 residues. Trimming removed 6 bases at V and 5 bases at J, with 20 bases between. Per the germline V gene, CDR1 is SNHLY and CDR2 is FYNNEI. CDR3 protein: CASREGQVRDDQPQHF. The CDR3 coding sequence is TGTGCCAGCAGAGAGGGGCAGGTTAGGGACGATCAGCCCCAGCATTTT.

The J gene is TRBJ2-5, the V gene TRBV11-3; D gene ambiguous. V dropped 3 bases and J dropped 1 base, with 6 bases sitting between them. Per the germline V gene, CDR1 is SGHNT and CDR2 is YENEEA. CDR3 length equals 13 residues. The DNA of the CDR3 is TGTGCCAGCAGCTTGTCCGCCCAAGAGACCCAGTACTTC. Translated, it gives CASSLSAQETQYF. Looking up the rest from reference TRBV11-3 and TRBJ2-5 gives the full variable domain: EAGVVQSPRYKIIEKKQPVAFWCNPISGHNTLYWYLQNLGQGPELLIRYENEEAVDDSQLPKDRFSAERLKGVDSTLKIQPAELGDSAVYLCASSLSAQETQYFGPGTRLLVL.

The CDR3 DNA follows: TGTGCCAGCAGCTCAGAGTCCTACGAGCAGTACTTC. It translates to CASSSESYEQYF. J is TRBJ2-7 and V is TRBV14; no clear D gene. V shed 5 bases and J shed 1 base, with 6 bases lying between them. Per germline, CDR1 SGHDN and CDR2 FVKESK. CDR3 size: 12 residues.

The gene calls are TRBV29-1 and TRBJ1-2; no definite D call. V was clipped by 6 bases and J by 7 bases, with 24 bases between them. The CDR3 spans 15 residues. Looked up from germline, CDR1 is SQVTM and CDR2 is ANQGSEA. This CDR3 reads CSVREEGIRPGGYTF. In nucleotides, the CDR3 is TGCAGCGTCCGAGAGGAAGGGATAAGGCCGGGTGGCTACACCTTC.

V is TRBV30 and J is TRBJ1-6; 8 bases agree with TRBD1. This CDR3 is built from 14 residues. V trimming: 2 bases; J trimming: 6 bases; junction bases outside the gene matches: 3. Germline CDR1 is GTSNPN and CDR2 is SVGIG (reference sequence). The CDR3 spells CAWSIGQGNSPLHF. The CDR3 DNA reads as TGTGCCTGGAGTATAGGACAGGGTAATTCACCCCTCCACTTT.

This rearrangement joins TRBV2 to TRBJ1-1; D gene uncertain. V lost 6 bases and J lost 4, with 12 bases in between. There are 13 residues in the CDR3. The germline gives CDR1 SNHLY, CDR2 FYNNEI. The CDR3 coding sequence is TGTGCCAGCAGCAGAAGGTCAAGCACTGAAGCTTTCTTT. Its translation is CASSRRSSTEAFF. The complete variable domain, with remaining parts taken from reference TRBV2 and TRBJ1-1, reads EPEVTQTPSHQVTQMGQEVILRCVPISNHLYFYWYRQILGQKVEFLVSFYNNEISEKSEIFDDQFSVERPDGSNFTLKIRSTKLEDSAMYFCASSRRSSTEAFFGQGTRLTVV.

In nucleotides, the CDR3 is TGTGCCAGCAGCTTACAGGCTTACTCTGGAAACACCATATATTTT. Translating it yields CASSLQAYSGNTIYF. The J gene is TRBJ1-3, the V gene TRBV5-6; tentative D call: TRBD1 (5 bases). Germline lookup yields CDR1 SGHDT and CDR2 YYEEEE. V lost 2 bases to trimming and J lost 0 bases, with 9 bases between them. The CDR3 sequence is 15 residues long.

The rearrangement uses TRBV5-4 and TRBJ2-2; 7 bases map to TRBD1. Germline loops: CDR1 SGHNT, CDR2 YYREEE (reference sequence). V trimming: 4 bases; J trimming: 0 bases; junction bases outside the gene matches: 6. CDR3 length equals 16 residues. In nucleotides, the CDR3 is TGTGCCAGCAGCGGAGACAGGGTATCGAACACCGGGGAGCTGTTTTTT. This sequence encodes CASSGDRVSNTGELFF. The whole variable domain, remainder taken from reference TRBV5-4 and TRBJ2-2, is ETGVTQSPTHLIKTRGQQVTLRCSSQSGHNTVSWYQQALGQGPQFIFQYYREEENGRGNFPPRFSGLQFPNYSSELNVNALELDDSALYLCASSGDRVSNTGELFFGEGSRLTVL.

The chain combines TRBV18 with TRBJ2-2; D remains unclear. In germline, CDR1 is KGHSH, CDR2 LQKENI. The V and J ends lost 3 bases and 4 bases respectively, with 12 bases between them. There are 15 residues in the CDR3. The CDR3 protein is CASSPGPPGTGELFF. The CDR3 DNA follows: TGTGCCAGCTCACCGGGTCCCCCGGGCACCGGGGAGCTGTTTTTT.

This chain uses TRBV30 with TRBJ1-2; D gene unclear. The CDR3 loop spans 13 amino acids. Trimming left V 2 bases short and J 8 bases short, with 15 bases between. The germline gives CDR1 GTSNPN, CDR2 SVGIG (reference sequence). The CDR3 coding sequence is TGTGCCTGGAGTTTCTCAGAGGGCCGGGGCTACACCTTC. Its translation is CAWSFSEGRGYTF.

The genes are TRBV5-1 and TRBJ2-1; 8 bases fit TRBD2. The length of the CDR3 is 15 residues. V shed 0 bases and J 6 bases; nucleotides not matched to a gene: 5. The germline V gene has CDR1 SGHRS and CDR2 YFSETQ. CDR3: CASSLGAGDLNEQFF. The CDR3 nucleotides read TGCGCCAGCAGCTTGGGAGCGGGAGACCTCAATGAGCAGTTCTTC.

The rearrangement links TRBV24-1 to TRBJ1-2; TRBD1 might be the D (5 bases). Germline V gives CDR1 KGHDR, CDR2 SFDVKD. Trimming cost V 3 bases and J 5 bases, with 12 bases left between them. This CDR3 contains 14 residues. The CDR3 DNA is TGTGCCACCAGTGATGCCTTAGGGGCGTATGGCTACACCTTC. It yields the protein CATSDALGAYGYTF.

The chain carries TRBV27 and TRBJ1-2, with unresolved D. The V gene's germline CDR1 is MNHEY and CDR2 SMNVEV (reference sequence). There are 14 residues in the CDR3. Trimming pared 4 bases from V and 7 bases from J, leaving 16 bases between. The chain's CDR3 is CASSYGSTSTGYTF. CDR3 DNA: TGTGCCAGCAGTTACGGCAGTACCTCTACTGGCTACACCTTC.